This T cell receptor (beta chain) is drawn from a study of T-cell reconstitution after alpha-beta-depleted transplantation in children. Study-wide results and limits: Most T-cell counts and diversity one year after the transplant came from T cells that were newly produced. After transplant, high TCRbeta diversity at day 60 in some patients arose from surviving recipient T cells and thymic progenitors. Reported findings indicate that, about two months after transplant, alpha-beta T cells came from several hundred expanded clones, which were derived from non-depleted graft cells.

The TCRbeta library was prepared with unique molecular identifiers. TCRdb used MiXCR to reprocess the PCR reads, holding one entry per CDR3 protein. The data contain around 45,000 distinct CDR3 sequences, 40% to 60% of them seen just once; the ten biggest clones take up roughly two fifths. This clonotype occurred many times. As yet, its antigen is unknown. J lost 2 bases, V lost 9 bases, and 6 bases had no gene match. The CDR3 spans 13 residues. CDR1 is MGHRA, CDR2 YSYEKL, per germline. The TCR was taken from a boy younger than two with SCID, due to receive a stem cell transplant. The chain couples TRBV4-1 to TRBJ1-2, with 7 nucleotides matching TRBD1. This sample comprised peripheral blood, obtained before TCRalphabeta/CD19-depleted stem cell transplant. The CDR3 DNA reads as TGCGCCAGTGCATCACAGGGGAACTATGGCTACACCTTC. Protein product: CASASQGNYGYTF.